A selection of T cell receptor beta chains follows, all from one sample in a study of T cells in Graves' hyperthyroidism and ophthalmopathy. TCRdb itself ran the multiplex PCR reads through MiXCR, one entry per CDR3 protein. In the table there are hundreds of thousands of distinct CDR3 sequences, more than 20% of which are singletons. Sequencing used blood. The receptors originated from a man aged 25-45 years with Graves' ophthalmopathy. Both conserved end residues are trimmed from each CDR3. The order of the fields is J gene, V gene, CDR3 protein.

TRBJ2-5 TRBV5-1 ASRGGTSGIQETQY
TRBJ2-1 TRBV5-1 ASRSGDYSYNEQF
TRBJ1-4 TRBV6-2/TRBV6-3 ASRTGVREKLF
TRBJ2-1 TRBV5-6 ASSRRRLAGGYEQF
TRBJ2-5 TRBV6-1 ASSEIGVGETQY
TRBJ2-3 TRBV24-1 ATSGDSSTDTQY
TRBJ2-7 TRBV2 ASKPGGGYEQY
TRBJ2-2 TRBV5-1 ASSLNGEIGTGELF
TRBJ2-5 TRBV3-1 ASSQGFRTTEQETQY
TRBJ1-6 TRBV27 ASSLYGVSPLH